One and the same sample provided the 14 T cell receptor beta chains below, sequenced in a study of early T cells in non-severe SARS-CoV-2 infection. From the 5' RACE reads, TCRdb called clonotypes with MiXCR, one entry per CDR3 protein. The data contain roughly 53,000 distinct CDR3 sequences, around 10% of them singletons. The sample in question was whole blood, obtained at baseline. The receptors originated from an adult who was a healthcare worker with PCR-confirmed SARS-CoV-2 infection or an uninfected control (not recorded which).

This clonotype came up a few times. DNA for the CDR3: TGTGCCAGCAACCCGAGCGGGGTGATGATCGGGGAGCTGTTTTTT. Its protein is CASNPSGVMIGELFF. This chain links TRBV7-2 with TRBJ2-2; 7 positions agree with TRBD2. The germline V gene has CDR1 SGHTA and CDR2 FQGNSA. CDR3 length equals 15 residues. Losses at the gene ends were 7 bases for V and 7 bases for J; bases not matched to a gene: 12. Full variable domain (outside the CDR3, taken from reference TRBV7-2 and TRBJ2-2): GAGVSQSPSNKVTEKGKDVELRCDPISGHTALYWYRQSLGQGLEFLIYFQGNSAPDKSGLPSDRFSAERTGGSVSTLTIQRTQQEDSAVYLCASNPSGVMIGELFFGEGSRLTVL.

There are many counts of this clonotype. This chain links TRBV20-1 with TRBJ2-1; 12 bases map to TRBD2. J gave up 7 bases and V 6 bases, and 13 bases lay outside the gene matches. This CDR3 comprises 16 residues. The V gene's germline CDR1 is DFQATT and CDR2 SNEGSKA (reference sequence). The CDR3 here is CSATPQTSGSRNEQFF. The CDR3 region has the DNA TGCAGTGCCACTCCCCAGACTAGCGGGAGCAGGAATGAGCAGTTCTTC.

This clonotype was counted between two and nine times. The chain couples TRBV6-2 or TRBV6-3 to TRBJ2-3, with D possibly being TRBD2 (5 bases). The V end was cut by 7 bases, the J end by 2 bases, with 10 bases between. In germline, CDR1 is MNHEY, CDR2 SVGEGT. This CDR3 comprises 13 residues. Written as DNA, the CDR3 is TGTGCCAGCATTAGCGCGAACACAGATACGCAGTATTTT. This encodes CASISANTDTQYF.

This clonotype was picked up many times. The genes are TRBV20-1 and TRBJ1-2; D gene unclear. CDR1 and CDR2 from the germline V gene are DFQATT and SNEGSKA (reference sequence). With 0 bases removed from V and 8 bases from J, the gap between germline ends came to 16 bases. The CDR3 runs to 14 residues. The CDR3 DNA reads as TGCAGTGCTAGAGACACGGCCCTAGCTACGGGCTACACCTTC. It yields the protein CSARDTALATGYTF.

This clonotype was counted at least ten times. The V and J genes are TRBV4-2 and TRBJ2-3; TRBD2 matches at 10 bases. The CDR3 has 15 amino acids. The germline V gene has CDR1 LGHNA and CDR2 YNFKEQ. V lost 4 bases and J lost 1; bases outside the gene matches: 2. The CDR3, as DNA: TGTGCCAGCAGCCCCGGGACTAGCGGCACAGATACGCAGTATTTT. It encodes CASSPGTSGTDTQYF.

At least ten counts were recorded for this clonotype. CDR3 sequence reads: CATSDTGTGTGELFF. In DNA form, the CDR3 reads TGTGCCACCAGTGACACCGGGACAGGCACCGGGGAGCTGTTTTTT. The V gene is TRBV24-1, the J gene TRBJ2-2, with 8 positions matching TRBD1. This CDR3 is 15 amino acids long. J lost 4 bases, V lost 4 bases, and 4 bases had no gene match. Germline-derived CDR1 and CDR2 are KGHDR and SFDVKD.

The CDR3 DNA is TGTGCCAGCAGCCGCTCGGGACAGATGAACACTGAAGCTTTCTTT. Protein product: CASSRSGQMNTEAFF. This chain uses TRBV9 with TRBJ1-1, with 7 bases identical to TRBD1. V gave up 4 bases and J gave up 0 bases; unmatched junction bases: 6. CDR3 length equals 15 residues. Germline assignment: CDR1 SGDLS and CDR2 YYNGEE. Based on the CDR3 plus reference TRBV9 and TRBJ1-1, the full variable domain is DSGVTQTPKHLITATGQRVTLRCSPRSGDLSVYWYQQSLDQGLQFLIQYYNGEERAKGNILERFSAQQFPDLHSELNLSSLELGDSALYFCASSRSGQMNTEAFFGQGTRLTVV.

This clonotype has only a few counts. The V call is TRBV6-5, the J call TRBJ2-7; 8 positions match TRBD2. The V gene's germline CDR1 is MNHEY and CDR2 SVGAGI. V shed 5 bases, J shed 1 base, and the junction held 16 bases outside the gene matches. The CDR3 runs to 18 residues. CDR3 in DNA: TGTGCCAGCAGTCCAGACATACGACTAGCGTCTATTTCCTACGAGCAGTACTTC. Its translation: CASSPDIRLASISYEQYF.

The chain carries TRBV4-1 and TRBJ2-5; TRBD2 matches 9 bases. Germline trimming cut 4 bases from V and 1 base from J; bases unmatched to any gene: 1. CDR1 MGHRA and CDR2 YSYEKL come from the germline V gene. The CDR3 sequence is 14 residues long. CDR3 protein: CASSPSGTQETQYF. DNA for the CDR3: TGCGCCAGCAGCCCTAGCGGGACCCAAGAGACCCAGTACTTC.

The chain links TRBV5-6 to TRBJ1-4; D remains unclear. The CDR3 length is 16 residues. In germline, CDR1 is SGHDT, CDR2 YYEEEE. V lost 0 bases and J lost 2, with 11 bases in between. The CDR3 loop reads CASSLGQDVTNEKLFF. In nucleotides, the CDR3 is TGTGCCAGCAGCTTGGGTCAAGATGTCACTAATGAAAAACTGTTTTTT.

V and J are TRBV9 and TRBJ1-1; 8 bases fit TRBD1. The CDR3 length is 15 residues. Germline values: CDR1 SGDLS, CDR2 YYNGEE. Unmatched junction bases numbered 9, after V lost 4 bases and J lost 4 bases. This CDR3 reads CASSPSRGLSTEAFF. The CDR3 nucleotides are TGTGCCAGCAGCCCAAGCAGGGGGCTGAGCACTGAAGCTTTCTTT.

In this sample, this clonotype turned up a few times. The V gene is TRBV5-5, the J gene TRBJ2-7; TRBD2 agrees at 7 bases. The CDR3 is 13 residues long. CDR1 is SGHKS, CDR2 YYEKEE, per germline (reference sequence). After removal of 0 bases from V and 6 bases from J, the junction contained 3 bases not matched to a gene. In nucleotides, the CDR3 is TGTGCCAGCAGCTTGGTAACTAGCGCCGAGCAGTACTTC. Protein sequence: CASSLVTSAEQYF.

The sample holds many counts of this clonotype. The rearrangement links TRBV24-1 to TRBJ2-1; TRBD2 aligns across 10 bases. The CDR3 sequence is 15 residues long. The V segment lost 9 bases and the J segment 5 bases; nucleotides outside the gene matches: 9. Germline CDR1 is KGHDR and CDR2 is SFDVKD. In DNA form, the CDR3 reads TGTGCCACCTCTCGTAGCGGGGGGCCGCACAATGAGCAGTTCTTC. Encoded protein: CATSRSGGPHNEQFF.

V gene TRBV6-2 or TRBV6-3 combines with J gene TRBJ1-1, with D possibly being TRBD1 (6 bases). Germline CDR1 MNHEY, CDR2 SVGEGT. This CDR3 has 15 residues. Trimming cost V 5 bases and J 1 base, with 14 bases left between them. The CDR3 loop is CASSNPETGNTEAFF. DNA of the CDR3: TGTGCCAGCAGTAACCCTGAGACAGGGAACACTGAAGCTTTCTTT.